This TCR beta chain was identified in a study of blood T cell repertoires in COVID-19. The sample holds one count of this clone. The method was immunoSEQ multiplex PCR; TCRdb's version includes in-frame clones alone and lacks a portion of them. The table includes around 200,000 clones, less than 90% detected once. The CDR3 extends over 12 amino acids. Germline CDR1 SGHTA, CDR2 FQGNSA. Trimming stripped 3 bases from V and 9 bases from J, with 9 bases between. This chain connects TRBV7-2 to TRBJ2-1, with a tentative D call TRBD1 (6 bases). The source is a woman of 80 years or more with active or convalescent COVID-19. The source material was peripheral blood. The chain's CDR3 is CASSFRGREQFF. CDR3 nucleotides: TGTGCCAGCAGCTTCAGGGGCCGTGAGCAGTTCTTC.